Below are 22 T cell receptor beta chains sequenced from a single sample in a study of T cells expressing NK-cell markers. TCRdb re-called the 5' RACE reads; one entry per CDR3 protein, DNA not given. The sample table includes about 540,000 distinct CDR3 sequences. Input material: blood T cells: a sorted CD56 or NKG2C T cell subset, CD4+ or CD8+ T cells, or bulk PBMC T cells (not recorded which). The receptors stem from a man aged 18 to 35 in good health.

This chain's CDR3 is CSASSGSEQFF. The V gene is TRBV20-1, the J gene TRBJ2-1. Germline V gene lookup returns CDR1 DFQATT and CDR2 SNEGSKA (reference sequence). CDR3 length: 11 residues.

The V call is TRBV2, the J call TRBJ2-1; TCRdb picks TRBD2, but there is no DNA to check that call. The CDR3 length is 12 residues. Germline values: CDR1 SNHLY, CDR2 FYNNEI. The chain's CDR3 is CASGEQYNEQFF.

V gene TRBV4-1 combines with J gene TRBJ2-5; TCRdb lists TRBD2, though no DNA is available to test this call. Germline assignment: CDR1 MGHRA and CDR2 YSYEKL. CDR3 length: 16 residues. CDR3 amino acids: CASSQGRLAGQETQYF.

The chain employs TRBV29-1 and TRBJ2-2; with no DNA, the TCRdb D assignment of TRBD1 cannot be verified. The CDR3 consists of 14 residues. Germline assignment: CDR1 SQVTM and CDR2 ANQGSEA. The CDR3 region is CSVGGRDNTGELFF.

The J gene is TRBJ2-5, the V gene TRBV12-3 or TRBV12-4; TCRdb gives TRBD1 as the D gene, but with no DNA this cannot be confirmed. CDR3 size: 15 residues. CDR3 residues: CASGQPIRDQETQYF.

The chain is built from TRBV12-3 or TRBV12-4 and TRBJ2-7; the D call of TRBD1 rests on TCRdb alone, since no DNA is present to check it. The CDR3 is made up of 14 amino acids. The CDR3 here is CASSSGWLSYEQYF.

The chain is built from TRBV10-2 and TRBJ2-1. The CDR3 is 16 amino acids. Germline V lookup: CDR1 WSHSY, CDR2 SAAADI. CDR3: CASSEYRRSAYNEQFF.

The chain links TRBV5-1 to TRBJ1-6. Germline loops: CDR1 SGHRS, CDR2 YFSETQ. CDR3 length: 15 amino acids. CDR3 protein: CASSLEERNNSPLHF.

The chain joins TRBV27 to TRBJ2-2; the D call from TCRdb, TRBD2, cannot be confirmed without DNA. The CDR3 runs 16 residues. Germline V gene data show CDR1 as MNHEY and CDR2 as SMNVEV (reference sequence). This CDR3 reads CASSGIFAGPAGELFF.

The chain carries TRBV29-1 and TRBJ2-7; TCRdb names TRBD1, which stays unverified in the absence of DNA. CDR1 and CDR2 from the germline V gene are SQVTM and ANQGSEA. This CDR3 has 13 residues. This chain's CDR3 is CSVLGDRAFEQYF.

V is TRBV29-1 and J is TRBJ2-7; the D gene TCRdb calls, TRBD1, cannot be checked with no DNA. The CDR3 has 13 residues. CDR1 is SQVTM, CDR2 ANQGSEA, per germline. The CDR3 here is CSVTRDRTYEQYF.

The chain is built from TRBV24-1 and TRBJ2-6; no DNA is available, so the TRBD1 call from TCRdb remains unchecked. Germline V gives CDR1 KGHDR, CDR2 SFDVKD. The CDR3 covers 19 residues. CDR3: CATNFITGQGNSGANVLTF.

The rearrangement links TRBV20-1 to TRBJ2-1; TCRdb's D call of TRBD2 is untestable without DNA. Germline CDR1 is DFQATT and CDR2 is SNEGSKA (reference sequence). The CDR3 runs to 17 residues. CDR3: CSARGGGLADAKRGQFF.

V is TRBV24-1 and J is TRBJ1-1. The germline CDR1 and CDR2 sequences are KGHDR and SFDVKD. The CDR3 spans 13 residues. The chain's CDR3 is CATSEGSATEAFF.

The V gene is TRBV5-1, the J gene TRBJ2-1; TCRdb outputs TRBD2, but without DNA this stays unchecked. The CDR3 sequence is 13 residues long. Germline CDR1 SGHRS, CDR2 YFSETQ. CDR3 in amino acids: CASAAGISDEQFF.

V is TRBV20-1 and J is TRBJ2-2; the D call from TCRdb, TRBD1, cannot be confirmed without DNA. Germline CDR1 reads DFQATT; CDR2 reads SNEGSKA (reference sequence). The CDR3 has 13 residues. The CDR3 region is CSAPGTGPGELFF.

The chain uses TRBV6-2 or TRBV6-3 and TRBJ1-2. Germline V gives CDR1 MNHEY, CDR2 SVGEGT. The length of the CDR3 is 15 residues. The CDR3 is CASSYSRGNTYGYTF.

The rearrangement joins TRBV3-1 to TRBJ2-1; with no DNA, the TCRdb D assignment of TRBD2 cannot be verified. Germline V lookup: CDR1 LGHDT, CDR2 YNNKEL (reference sequence). The CDR3 runs 16 residues. The CDR3 is CASSLTLFGSGDEQFF.

This rearrangement joins TRBV10-1 to TRBJ2-5; TCRdb's D call, TRBD1, is unchecked because there is no DNA. The CDR3 totals 14 residues. In germline, CDR1 is WNHNN, CDR2 SYGVQD (reference sequence). The CDR3 protein is CASSESGGRETQYF.

The chain is built from TRBV4-1 and TRBJ2-5; lacking DNA, the TRBD1 call made by TCRdb goes unchecked. The CDR3 runs 16 residues. The germline V gene has CDR1 MGHRA and CDR2 YSYEKL. The CDR3 loop reads CASSQVGQGVQETQYF.

The rearrangement links TRBV12-3 or TRBV12-4 to TRBJ2-2; TCRdb's D call of TRBD2 is untestable without DNA. This CDR3 comprises 15 residues. CDR3 in amino acids: CASKTAGLNTGELFF.

The V call is TRBV5-1, the J call TRBJ2-3; TCRdb proposes TRBD2, but this gene call is untestable without DNA. This CDR3 contains 13 residues. CDR1 is SGHRS, CDR2 YFSETQ, per germline. This CDR3 is CASKREQTDTQYF. Looking up the rest from reference TRBV5-1 and TRBJ2-3 gives the full variable domain: KAGVTQTPRYLIKTRGQQVTLSCSPISGHRSVSWYQQTPGQGLQFLFEYFSETQRNKGNFPGRFSGRQFSNSRSEMNVSTLELGDSALYLCASKREQTDTQYFGPGTRLTVL.